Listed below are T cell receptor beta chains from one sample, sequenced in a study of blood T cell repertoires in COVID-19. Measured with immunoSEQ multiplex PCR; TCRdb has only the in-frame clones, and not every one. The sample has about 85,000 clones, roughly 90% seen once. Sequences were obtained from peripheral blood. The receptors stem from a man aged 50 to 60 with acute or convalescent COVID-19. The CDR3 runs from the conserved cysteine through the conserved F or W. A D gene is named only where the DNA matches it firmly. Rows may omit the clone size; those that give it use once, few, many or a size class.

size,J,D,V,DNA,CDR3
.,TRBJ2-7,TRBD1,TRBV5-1,TGCGCCAGCAGCAGGGACAGGGCCTACGAGCAGTACTTC,CASSRDRAYEQYF
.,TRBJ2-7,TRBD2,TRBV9,TGTGCCAGCAGCGTAGAGGGGCTAGCGGGAACCTACGAGCAGTACTTC,CASSVEGLAGTYEQYF
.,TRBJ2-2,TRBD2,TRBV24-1,TGTGCTGTGGGAACTAGCGGGAACACCGGGGAGCTGTTTTTT,CAVGTSGNTGELFF
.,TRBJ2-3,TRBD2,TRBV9,TGTGCCAGCAGCGTGAGGGAGGAGCGGGGGGGTGTAGATACGCAGTATTTT,CASSVREERGGVDTQYF
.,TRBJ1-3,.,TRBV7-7,TGTGCCAGCAGCCGAGGGACACCGGGAAACACCATATATTTT,CASSRGTPGNTIYF
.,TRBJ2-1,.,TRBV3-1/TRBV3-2,TGTGCCAGCAGCAGGGACTTCAGCTCCTACAATGAGCAGTTCTTC,CASSRDFSSYNEQFF
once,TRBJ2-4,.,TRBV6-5,TGTGCCAGCAGTAAATCCTCCCTAGCCAAAAACATTCAGTACTTC,CASSKSSLAKNIQYF
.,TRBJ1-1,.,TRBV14,TGTGCCAGCTCCGTATCCGGGTTGGAAGCTTTCTTT,CASSVSGLEAFF
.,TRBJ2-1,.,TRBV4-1,TGCGCCAGCAGCCAAGAAAGTCCTATCACTGAGCAGTTCTTC,CASSQESPITEQFF
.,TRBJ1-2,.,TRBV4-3,TGCGCCAGCAGCCAGACCGTCGGGTCGCAGACCGATAACTATGGCTACACCTTC,CASSQTVGSQTDNYGYTF
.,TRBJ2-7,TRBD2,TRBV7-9,TGTGCCAGCAGCTTCCCCCCTAGCGGATTCTACGAGCAGTACTTC,CASSFPPSGFYEQYF
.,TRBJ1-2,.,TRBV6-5,TGTGCCAGCAGTTACTCGTTCCCCGACAGTGGCTATGGCTACACCTTC,CASSYSFPDSGYGYTF
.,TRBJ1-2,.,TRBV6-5,TGTGCCAGCAGTTGGGGCAGTACCCCTTCCTATGGCTACACCTTC,CASSWGSTPSYGYTF
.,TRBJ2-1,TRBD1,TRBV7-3,TGTGCCAGCAGCTTAATGTCTCTACAGGGGTACAATGAGCAGTTCTTC,CASSLMSLQGYNEQFF
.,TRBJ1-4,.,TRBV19,TGTGCCAGTAGTATCACAGGAACAACTAATGAAAAACTGTTTTTT,CASSITGTTNEKLFF
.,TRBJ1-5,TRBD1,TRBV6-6,TGTGCCAGCAGTTCCTCGACAGGGGGGGAGGAGCCCCAGCATTTT,CASSSSTGGEEPQHF
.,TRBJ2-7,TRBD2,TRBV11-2,TGTGCCAGCAGCTTAGAGGGACTAGCGGGCTCGGGCGAGCAGTACTTC,CASSLEGLAGSGEQYF
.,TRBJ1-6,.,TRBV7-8,TGTGCCAGCAGCTTCAGAGGGATGAATAATTCACCCCTCCACTTT,CASSFRGMNNSPLHF
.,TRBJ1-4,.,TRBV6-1,TGTGCCAGCAGTGTAGGTGGGGGGGTAGCTAATGAAAAACTGTTTTTT,CASSVGGGVANEKLFF
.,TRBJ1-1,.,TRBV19,TGTGCCAGTAGTATTCTCCAGGGGACTGAAGCTTTCTTT,CASSILQGTEAFF
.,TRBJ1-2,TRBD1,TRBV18,TGTGCCAGCTCACCCTCATACAGGGGAAGTGCCTATGGCTACACCTTC,CASSPSYRGSAYGYTF
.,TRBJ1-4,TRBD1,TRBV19,TGTGCCAGTAGCCTACAGGGGGCAACTAATGAAAAACTGTTTTTT,CASSLQGATNEKLFF
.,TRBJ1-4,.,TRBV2,TGTGCCAGCAGTGAAAGTCTGGGGCGAAATGAAAAACTGTTTTTT,CASSESLGRNEKLFF
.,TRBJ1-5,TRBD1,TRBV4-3,TGCGCCAGCAGTTTTCCGGGACAGACTAATCAGCCCCAGCATTTT,CASSFPGQTNQPQHF
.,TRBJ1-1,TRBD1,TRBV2,TGTGCCAGCAGAAGGGACAGGAACACTGAAGCTTTCTTT,CASRRDRNTEAFF
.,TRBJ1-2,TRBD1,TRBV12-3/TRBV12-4,TGTGCCAGCATGCCGGGACAGATCTATGGCTACACCTTC,CASMPGQIYGYTF
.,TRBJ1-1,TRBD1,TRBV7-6,TGTGCCAGCAGCTTAGCGGGGACAGGGGTAGGGGACACTGAAGCTTTCTTT,CASSLAGTGVGDTEAFF
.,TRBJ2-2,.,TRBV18,TGTGCCAGCTCACCACTCGCGAACACCGGGGAGCTGTTTTTT,CASSPLANTGELFF
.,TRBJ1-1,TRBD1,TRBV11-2,TGTGCCAGCAGCTTAAACAGGGGAGTGAGGAACACTGAAGCTTTCTTT,CASSLNRGVRNTEAFF
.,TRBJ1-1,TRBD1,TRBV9,TGTGCCAGCAGCGTGGGACAGGCCGGGAACACTGAAGCTTTCTTT,CASSVGQAGNTEAFF
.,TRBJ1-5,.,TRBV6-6,TGTGCCAGCAACGGGATCAATCAGCCCCAGCATTTT,CASNGINQPQHF
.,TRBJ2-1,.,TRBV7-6,TGTGCCAGCAGCCCAAGGTTAGCGGCCTCCTACAATGAGCAGTTCTTC,CASSPRLAASYNEQFF
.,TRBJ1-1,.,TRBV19,TGTGCCAGTAGTCGCAGGGGCGGAGACAACACTGAAGCTTTCTTT,CASSRRGGDNTEAFF
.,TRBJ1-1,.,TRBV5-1,TGCGCCAGCAGCTGGCAGACAGGGAACACTGAAGCTTTCTTT,CASSWQTGNTEAFF
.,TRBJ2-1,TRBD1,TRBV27,TGTGCCAGCAGTTTATCGGGGTTGACAGGGTACAATGAGCAGTTCTTC,CASSLSGLTGYNEQFF
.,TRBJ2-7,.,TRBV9,TGTGCCAGCAGCGTAGTGTCCGACGGGGAGCAGTACTTC,CASSVVSDGEQYF
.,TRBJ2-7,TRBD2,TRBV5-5,TGTGCCAGCAGTTTAGCGGGAAGGGAGCAGTACTTC,CASSLAGREQYF
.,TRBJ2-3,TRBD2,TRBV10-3,TGTGCCATCAGTGAGCCGGGGGGAGATACGCAGTATTTT,CAISEPGGDTQYF
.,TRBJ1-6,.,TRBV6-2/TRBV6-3,TGTGCCAGCAGTTACGTTGGATTCAGCGGTTCACCCCTCCACTTT,CASSYVGFSGSPLHF
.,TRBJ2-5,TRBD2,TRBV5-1,TGCGCCAGCAGCTTGGGAGGAGCGGGAGGGCCGGGGGAGACCCAGTACTTC,CASSLGGAGGPGETQYF
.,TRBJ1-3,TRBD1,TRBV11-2,TGTGCCAGCAGCCACCGGGACAGAAATTCTCTCTCTGGAAACACCATATATTTT,CASSHRDRNSLSGNTIYF
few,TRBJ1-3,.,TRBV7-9,TGTGCCAGCTGGGGCCCCTCGGGCGGAAACACCATATATTTT,CASWGPSGGNTIYF
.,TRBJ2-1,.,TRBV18,TGTGCCAGCTCACCGCTTCCAGAGATTTCATGGGGCGATGAGCAGTTCTTC,CASSPLPEISWGDEQFF
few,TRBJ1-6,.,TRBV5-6,TGTGCCAGCAACCGGGGTTTTGGTTCACCCCTCCACTTT,CASNRGFGSPLHF
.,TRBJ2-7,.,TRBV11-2,TGTGCCAGCAGCTTGGAACTAGCATACGAGCAGTACTTC,CASSLELAYEQYF
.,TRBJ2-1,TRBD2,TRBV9,TGTGCCAGCAGCGTAGGGGCGACTAGCGGGAGAAATGAGCAGTTCTTC,CASSVGATSGRNEQFF
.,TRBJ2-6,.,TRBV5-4,TGTGCCAGCAGCTTGTACGGGTCCGGGGCCAACGTCCTGACTTTC,CASSLYGSGANVLTF
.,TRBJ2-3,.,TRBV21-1,TGTGCCAGCAGCAAAGGAGATAGCGGGAGTGGTGCAGATACGCAGTATTTT,CASSKGDSGSGADTQYF
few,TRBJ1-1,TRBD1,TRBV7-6,TGTGCCAGCAGCAACTACAGGGGAGTGAACACTGAAGCTTTCTTT,CASSNYRGVNTEAFF
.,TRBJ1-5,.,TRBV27,TGTGCCAGCAGTCCCAGGGGCAATCAGCCCCAGCATTTT,CASSPRGNQPQHF
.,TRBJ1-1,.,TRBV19,TGTGCCAGTAGTACTTACGGAACAGGGACTGAAGCTTTCTTT,CASSTYGTGTEAFF
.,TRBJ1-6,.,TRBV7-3,TGTGCCAGCAGCTTAGGTGGTGGGGCAACCAATTCACCCCTCCACTTT,CASSLGGGATNSPLHF
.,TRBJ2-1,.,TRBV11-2,TGTGCCAGCAGCTTATTTCAGAATAACAATGAGCAGTTCTTC,CASSLFQNNNEQFF
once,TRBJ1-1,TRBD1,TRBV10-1,TGCGCCAGCTTATCTGGACAGGCTCGCAGAGCTTTCTTT,CASLSGQARRAFF
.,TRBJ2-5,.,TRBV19,TGTGCCAGTAGCACTACTAGCCAAGAGACCCAGTACTTC,CASSTTSQETQYF